Listed below are T cell receptor beta chains from one sample, sequenced in a study of blood T cell repertoires in COVID-19. Clones were read by immunoSEQ multiplex PCR, and TCRdb kept only the in-frame ones, dropping some. The sample holds more than 150,000 clones; about four fifths are singletons and the top ten take about 6%. Sequencing was done on a sample of peripheral blood. These receptors originate from a woman in her forties with acute or convalescent COVID-19. Each CDR3 is given with its conserved first and last residue. A D gene is named only where the DNA matches it firmly. The size field is filled for only some rows; it gives once, few, many or a size class.

V gene,D gene,clone size,J gene,CDR3 protein
TRBV3-1/TRBV3-2,TRBD2,.,TRBJ2-5,CASSQDRRLAVVETQYF
TRBV24-1,.,.,TRBJ2-1,CATSDPLGHFNEQFF
TRBV9,.,.,TRBJ1-3,CASSPDGGSGNTIYF
TRBV19,.,.,TRBJ2-6,CASILSPASGANVLTF
TRBV24-1,TRBD2,few,TRBJ2-1,CATSAPRGGDYNEQFF
TRBV6-6,.,.,TRBJ2-7,CASQGSYEQYF
TRBV20-1,.,.,TRBJ2-7,CSAASYEQYF
TRBV5-1,.,.,TRBJ2-5,CASSLGFGGQGVETQYF
TRBV11-2,TRBD2,.,TRBJ2-7,CASRLTSGRLYEQYF
TRBV6-4,.,.,TRBJ2-2,CASSPELNTGELFF
TRBV21-1,.,.,TRBJ1-4,CASSKDPGEKNEKLFF
TRBV14,.,.,TRBJ2-7,CASSQRAGTSYEQYF
TRBV11-3,.,.,TRBJ2-7,CASSLARDTYYEQYF
TRBV27,.,.,TRBJ1-2,CASSGRESPDGYTF
TRBV7-2,.,.,TRBJ1-5,CASSLTGRGDQPQHF
TRBV19,TRBD1,.,TRBJ2-4,CASSILGQGVSAKNIQYF
TRBV9,.,.,TRBJ2-1,CASSHDSFYNEQFF
TRBV6-5,.,.,TRBJ2-1,CASSYSELAGEQFF
TRBV5-1,.,.,TRBJ1-3,CASSSSTSPSGNTIYF
TRBV29-1,.,few,TRBJ1-5,CSVGGLDPDQPQHF
TRBV28,TRBD2,.,TRBJ2-2,CASSVSGRESGELFF
TRBV9,TRBD2,.,TRBJ2-3,CASSVGRLADFTDTQYF
TRBV28,.,.,TRBJ1-5,CASSLPREPQHF
TRBV10-3,.,.,TRBJ1-5,CAISGGSSRQGFGQPQHF
TRBV7-9,TRBD1,.,TRBJ1-2,CASSLDLRTGGSLAF
TRBV20-1,TRBD2,.,TRBJ2-7,CSASNPGLALEQYF
TRBV7-2,TRBD1,.,TRBJ1-2,CASRYGQAYGYTF
TRBV7-9,TRBD1,.,TRBJ1-1,CASSSTGAPVWNTEAFF